This TCR beta chain was profiled in a study of regulatory T cells in long-lasting Graves disease. Turning to the study itself: Those Graves' patients who were newly diagnosed had been on antithyroid drugs under 3 months. Whole-study findings and limits: Persistent disease was associated with favored TRBV28 usage and with favored use of TRBJ1-2 and TRBJ2-5. Accuracy may have been reduced by the small sample size.

This clonotype was counted only a few times. Its antigen is still unknown. Sample time point: newly diagnosed GD, antithyroid drugs for less than 3 months. PBMC RNA was the source of the TCR library. In germline, CDR1 is ENHRY, CDR2 SYGVKD. The CDR3 has 12 residues. V was pared by 6 bases and J by 2 bases, with 5 bases between. To make TCR beta libraries, researchers used iRepertoire HTBI primers and Arm-PCR of CDR3 regions. MiXCR was run by TCRdb on the multiplex PCR reads, yielding one entry per CDR3 protein. The sample has about 530,000 distinct CDR3 sequences, 16% seen once. The same sample was also used in a study of T cells in Graves' hyperthyroidism and ophthalmopathy. That source notes: TCR CDR3 underwent first-round RT-PCR with the HTBI primer set.

The sequence was collected from a woman aged 40-65 years with Graves disease. The sequenced sample was peripheral blood mononuclear cells (PBMCs), obtained at new diagnosis, from a patient treated with antithyroid drugs. The rearrangement links TRBV10-3 to TRBJ1-5, with no clear D. CDR3 amino acids: CAIRKGNQPQHF. DNA of the CDR3: TGTGCCATCAGAAAGGGCAATCAGCCCCAGCATTTT.